The entry below gives a single TCR beta chain sequence along with its context. Its specific antigen is unknown. No clone much larger than this one lies a single base away; base qualities are absent. The data are from a study of blood T cells in healthy people across ages (dated by TCRdb to about 2015). Turning to the overall study: In model experiments, template switching captured about one uniquely barcoded TCR beta cDNA molecule for every two T cells. To track age-related changes in TCR beta repertoire diversity, the study relied on deep sequencing normalized with unique cDNA molecular identifiers. Four age groups were formed from the donors: young (average about 17 years), middle-aged (approximately 40), aged (roughly 58) and long-lived (less than 85). To avoid experimental bias, donors of different ages were distributed randomly across sequencing lanes. Using the same blood draw, the study looked at two additional independent replicas of 1 million unique cDNA reads for two donors, one aged 18 to 30 and the other aged 80 or older.

Donors were approximately 42 systemically healthy Caucasian individuals from Russia aged roughly 6 to 90 years. Roughly 11 milliliters of peripheral blood were drawn from each donor into EDTA-treated Vacutainer tubes. Ficoll-Paque density-gradient centrifugation was used to isolate PBMCs, with at least 7 million obtained per sample. Trizol reagent was used to extract total RNA from PBMCs, with at least 6 micrograms per sample. The percentages of naive CD45RAhigh/CD27high T cells were determined by flow cytometry on a PBMC aliquot from every donor. On the study overall, not on this receptor specifically: Because donor CMV infection status was unknown, age-related changes in expanded clonotypes were potentially confounded. Observed TCR beta diversity correlated strongly with the percentage of naive T cells measured by flow cytometry. Conclusive comparison of naive and antigen-experienced compartments was prevented by the profiling of bulk unsorted PBMCs. The long-lived group showed more naive CD4+ T cells, fewer expanded clones and increased TCR diversity than the aged group, suggesting age selection. Estimates of total diversity based on one million sequenced T cells were considered lower bounds and underestimates. Observed TCR beta diversity per million T cells fell roughly linearly with age, and a significant reduction was already apparent by age roughly 40.

Library prep was done by 5' RACE. Sequencer: Illumina HiSeq 2500. The second PCR ran for about 7 to 11 cycles and used a J-beta primer mix along with a sample-barcoded 5' primer. A template-switch 5' adaptor carrying 12 random nucleotides introduced a unique molecular identifier onto each TCR beta cDNA molecule. At least 2.5 million CDR3-containing paired-end reads were obtained from each sample. All of the RNA was converted into first-strand cDNA using the Mint cDNA synthesis kit, with a TRBC-specific oligonucleotide serving as the primer. After uracil-DNA glycosylase treatment, a first 18-cycle PCR used universal primers M1SS and BC2_uni_R on all cDNA. Regarding the original processing steps: Each sample was normalized by randomly selecting 1 million high-quality reads, each carrying a distinct molecular identifier. Reads sharing molecular identifiers were discarded rather than binned into consensus sequences. MiTCR, with a Q25 quality threshold and the strictest error-elimination algorithm, was used for CDR3 identification, clonotype clustering and error correction. Lower-bound total TCR beta diversity was estimated with a nonparametric unseen species model using Euler transformation. The raw public reads went through TCRdb reprocessing: fastp at Q25, MiXCR clone calling, in-frame beta chains kept. Rows are unified per CDR3 protein, each entry keeping the most common DNA and genes. The authors' filters were not applied to this entry. The sample table lists 950,000 to 1,200,000 distinct CDR3 sequences, less than 45% of them with a count of one. The ten largest clones add up to 10% to 15% of the sample.

V gives up 0 bases and J gives up 7 bases, and the segment between their germline ends measures 9 bases. Spanning cysteine to phenylalanine, the CDR3 consists of 13 amino acids. Here the CDR3 DNA is all that survives: 39 bases in frame from base 1. Reading the germline V gene gives CDR1 MNHEY and CDR2 SVGAGI. The specimen was blood. The receptor was derived from a man aged 18 to 29 in good health. The V and J genes are TRBV6-5 and TRBJ1-1; the D gene remains uncertain. The DNA sequence is TGTGCCAGCAGTTACTCGGGGAAGGGTGAAGCTTTCTTT. This is translated as CASSYSGKGEAFF.